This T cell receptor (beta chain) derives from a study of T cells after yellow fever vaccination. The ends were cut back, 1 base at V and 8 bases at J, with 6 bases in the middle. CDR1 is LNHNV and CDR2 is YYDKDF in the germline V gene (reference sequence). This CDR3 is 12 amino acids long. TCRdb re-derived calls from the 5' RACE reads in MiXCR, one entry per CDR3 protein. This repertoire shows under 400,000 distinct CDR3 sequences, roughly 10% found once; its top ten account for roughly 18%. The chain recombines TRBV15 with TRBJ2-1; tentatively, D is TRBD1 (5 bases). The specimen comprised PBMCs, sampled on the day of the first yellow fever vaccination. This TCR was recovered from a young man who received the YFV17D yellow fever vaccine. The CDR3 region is CATSRVGDEQFF. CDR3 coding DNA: TGTGCCACCAGCAGAGTAGGGGATGAGCAGTTCTTC.